These T cell receptor beta chains were read from a single sample in a study of technical replicates of blood from several donors. Assay used: immunoSEQ multiplex PCR; TCRdb lists only in-frame clones, some missing. This sample has around 68,000 clones, with roughly 91% found just once. The sequencing input was T cells isolated from PBMCs. All receptors derive from a human donor in good health. Some clones in this sample may be carry-over from other donors' samples. The CDR3 runs from the conserved cysteine through the conserved F or W. Not every row has a clone size; where given, it reads once, few, many or a size class.

j_call v_call clone_size cdr3_aa
TRBJ1-6 TRBV7-9 . CASSPEGNSPLHF
TRBJ1-4 TRBV5-4 once CASRAMGQGASGDGKLFF
TRBJ2-1 TRBV7-3 once CASSQGLAGGNEQFF
TRBJ2-2 TRBV6-1 . CASSALNTGELFF
TRBJ2-5 TRBV5-4 . CASSLFSRGMETQYF
TRBJ2-7 TRBV11-2 . CASIRTGGSSSYEQYF
TRBJ2-7 TRBV6-1 . CASSEMGGHYEQYF
TRBJ2-5 TRBV6-5 . CASSYSPGGWRETQYF
TRBJ2-5 TRBV11-2 . CASSLESASGNQETQYF
TRBJ1-4 TRBV7-2 . CASSRSQGWSKLFF
TRBJ2-7 TRBV7-9 . CASSRSPGGNFDEQYF
TRBJ2-1 TRBV5-1 . CASSSPTDSSYNEQFF
TRBJ1-5 TRBV6-1 . CASSSLGGRQPQHF
TRBJ2-3 TRBV7-9 once CASSLDMAADTQYF
TRBJ1-1 TRBV15 . CATSHDRNLVAFF
TRBJ2-7 TRBV5-4 . CASSLAGGPGYEQYF
TRBJ2-5 TRBV5-1 . CASSFAGQGTETQYF